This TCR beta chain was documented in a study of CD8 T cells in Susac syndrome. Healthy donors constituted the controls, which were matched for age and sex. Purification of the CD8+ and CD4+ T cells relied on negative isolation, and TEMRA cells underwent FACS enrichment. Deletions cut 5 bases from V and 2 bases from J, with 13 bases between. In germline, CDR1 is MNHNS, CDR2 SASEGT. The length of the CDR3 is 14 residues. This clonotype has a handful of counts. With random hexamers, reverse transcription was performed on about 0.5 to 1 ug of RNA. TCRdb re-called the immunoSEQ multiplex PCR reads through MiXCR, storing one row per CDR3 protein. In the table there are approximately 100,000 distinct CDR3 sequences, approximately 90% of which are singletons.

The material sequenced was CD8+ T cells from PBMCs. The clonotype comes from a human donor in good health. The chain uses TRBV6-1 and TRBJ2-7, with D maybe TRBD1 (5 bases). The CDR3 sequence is CASSLRQFTYEQYF. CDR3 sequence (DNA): TGTGCCAGCAGTCTTCGACAGTTCACCTACGAGCAGTACTTC.